This T cell receptor beta chain was retrieved from a study of blood T cells in healthy people across ages. Germline V gene sequence: CDR1 LGHNT, CDR2 FRNRAP. The CDR3 loop spans 18 amino acids. V lost 2 bases, J lost 3 bases, and 20 bases lay in between. A second about 6 to 11 cycle PCR used barcoded and J-beta primers. One entry per CDR3 protein results from TCRdb running MiXCR on the 5' RACE reads. Of 1,300,000 or so distinct CDR3 sequences listed, around 59% are singletons. There are a few counts of this clonotype. What was sequenced was blood. This clonotype was sampled from a man younger than 35 in good health. V gene TRBV12-5 combines with J gene TRBJ2-1; D not certain. The CDR3 is CASGLSPTRRANYNEQFF. CDR3 bases: TGTGCTAGTGGTTTGTCACCTACGCGTAGGGCTAACTACAATGAGCAGTTCTTC.